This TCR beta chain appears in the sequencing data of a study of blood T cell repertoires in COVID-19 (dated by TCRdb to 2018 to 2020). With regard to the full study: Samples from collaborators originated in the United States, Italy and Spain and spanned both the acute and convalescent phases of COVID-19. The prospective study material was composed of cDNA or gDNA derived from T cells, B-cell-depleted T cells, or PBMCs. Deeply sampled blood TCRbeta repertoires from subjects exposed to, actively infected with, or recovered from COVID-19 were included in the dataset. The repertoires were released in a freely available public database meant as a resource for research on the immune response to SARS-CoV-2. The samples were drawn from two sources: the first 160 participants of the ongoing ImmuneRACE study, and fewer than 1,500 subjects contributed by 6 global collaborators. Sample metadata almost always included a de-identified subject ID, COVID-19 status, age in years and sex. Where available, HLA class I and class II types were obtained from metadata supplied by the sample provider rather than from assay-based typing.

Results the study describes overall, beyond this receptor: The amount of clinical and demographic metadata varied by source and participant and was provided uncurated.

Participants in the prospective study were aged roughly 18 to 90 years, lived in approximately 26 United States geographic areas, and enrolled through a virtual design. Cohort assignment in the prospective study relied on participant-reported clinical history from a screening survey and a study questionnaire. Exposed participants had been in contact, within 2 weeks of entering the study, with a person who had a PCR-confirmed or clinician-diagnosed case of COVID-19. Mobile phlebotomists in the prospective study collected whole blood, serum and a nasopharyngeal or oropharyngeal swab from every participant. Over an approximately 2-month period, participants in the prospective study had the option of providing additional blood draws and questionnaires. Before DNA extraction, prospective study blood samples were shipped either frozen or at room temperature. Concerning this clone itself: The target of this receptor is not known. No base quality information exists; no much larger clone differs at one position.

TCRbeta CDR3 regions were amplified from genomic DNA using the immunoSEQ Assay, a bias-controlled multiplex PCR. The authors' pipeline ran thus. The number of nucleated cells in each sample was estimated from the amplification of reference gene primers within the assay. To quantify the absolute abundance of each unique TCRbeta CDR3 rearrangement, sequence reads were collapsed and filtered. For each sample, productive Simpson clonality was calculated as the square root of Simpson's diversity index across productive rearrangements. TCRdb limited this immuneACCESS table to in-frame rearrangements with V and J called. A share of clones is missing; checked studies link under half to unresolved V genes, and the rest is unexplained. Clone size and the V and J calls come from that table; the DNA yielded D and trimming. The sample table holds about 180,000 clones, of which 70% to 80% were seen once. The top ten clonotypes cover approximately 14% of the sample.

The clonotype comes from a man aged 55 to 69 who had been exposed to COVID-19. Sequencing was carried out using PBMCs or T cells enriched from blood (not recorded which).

The nucleotide sequence reads TGTGCCAGCAGTACCCAGGGGTACATGAACACTGAAGCTTTCTTT. Its product reads: CASSTQGYMNTEAFF. In this chain, TRBV27 is recombined with TRBJ1-1, with TRBD1 as a weak D call on 6 bases. The germline V gene (reference sequence) gives CDR1 as MNHEY and CDR2 as SMNVEV. V is cut by 5 bases and J by 0 bases, and the space between the germline ends is 13 bases. The CDR3 holds 15 amino acids from the cysteine to the phenylalanine. Here the CDR3 DNA is all that survives: 45 bases in frame from base 1.